The clone carrying this T cell receptor beta chain came up many times. Relying on iRepertoire HTBI primers and Arm-PCR of CDR3 regions, the team built TCR beta libraries. MiXCR was run by TCRdb on the multiplex PCR reads, yielding one entry per CDR3 protein. The sample holds around 480,000 distinct CDR3 sequences, around 16% seen once. The data stem from a study of regulatory T cells in long-lasting Graves disease. CDR3 size: 16 residues. V lost 3 bases to trimming and J lost 0 bases; unmatched junction nucleotides: 6. CDR1 and CDR2 from the germline V gene are SGHKS and YYEKEE (reference sequence). Time point indicated: newly diagnosed GD, antithyroid drugs for less than 3 months. RNA from PBMCs was the source of the TCR library. These data were likewise used in another study, on T cells in Graves' hyperthyroidism and ophthalmopathy.

This receptor was taken from a middle-aged man with Graves disease. The J gene is TRBJ2-3, the V gene TRBV5-5; 8 bases agree with TRBD2. The sequencing here drew on peripheral blood mononuclear cells (PBMCs), taken at new diagnosis, from a patient treated with antithyroid drugs. CDR3 bases: TGTGCCAGCAGCTCAATAGCGGGATCTAGCACAGATACGCAGTATTTT. It is translated as CASSSIAGSSTDTQYF.